The 18 T cell receptor beta chains reported below all come from one sample, sequenced in a study of shared clonotypes between healthy human individuals. Sequenced by immunoSEQ multiplex PCR; TCRdb stores in-frame clones only, minus some. The sample lists around 500,000 clones; 81% were seen once. Material: PBMCs. The origin of the receptors is a woman between 40 and 55 years old in good health. Some clones in this sample may be carry-over from other donors' samples.

The rearrangement joins TRBV28 to TRBJ2-7; D remains ambiguous. The CDR3 has 11 amino acids. V shed 1 base and J shed 8 bases, with 6 bases lying between them. The V gene's germline CDR1 is MDHEN and CDR2 SYDVKM. The CDR3: CASSLLTQQYF. For the CDR3, the DNA is TGTGCCAGCAGTTTATTAACGCAGCAGTACTTC. The complete variable domain, with remaining parts taken from reference TRBV28 and TRBJ2-7, reads DVKVTQSSRYLVKRTGEKVFLECVQDMDHENMFWYRQDPGLGLRLIYFSYDVKMKEKGDIPEGYSVSREKKERFSLILESASTNQTSMYLCASSLLTQQYFGPGTRLTVT.

This clone was seen a handful of times. Since a far larger clone is one base different, this is likely a read error. This CDR3 is also generated by other DNA sequences in the sample. The rearrangement links TRBV6-6 to TRBJ1-1; the D is unclear. This CDR3 is built from 12 residues. Germline V lookup: CDR1 MNHNY, CDR2 SVGAGI (reference sequence). The CDR3 here is CASSVGSTEAFF. In DNA, the CDR3 is TGTGCCAGCAGCGTGGGGAGCACTGAGGCTTTCTTT.

This clone was seen just once. The chain carries TRBV30 and TRBJ1-1; 9 bases fit TRBD1. The CDR3 totals 16 residues. The V gene end was trimmed by 2 bases and the J gene end by 5 bases; junction bases not matched to a gene: 12. Germline V gene sequence: CDR1 GTSNPN, CDR2 SVGIG (reference sequence). The CDR3 coding sequence is TGTGCCTGGAGTCGACTGCCGGGACAGGGACGGACTGAAGCTTTCTTT. Translating it yields CAWSRLPGQGRTEAFF.

J is TRBJ2-7 and V is TRBV19; weak D call: TRBD1 (6 bases). CDR3 length equals 14 residues. Germline assignment: CDR1 LNHDA and CDR2 SQIVND (reference sequence). V lost 2 bases and J lost 4, with 12 bases in between. The CDR3 nucleotides read TGTGCCAGTAGTATAACGACAGGAGCGTACGAGCAGTACTTC. It yields the protein CASSITTGAYEQYF.

Comment on this clone: A far larger clone is off by one base, so a read error is likely. The conserved phenylalanine or tryptophan normally closing the CDR3 is absent here, so this likely arose from a read error. The chain combines TRBV29-1 with TRBJ2-7; 7 bases are shared with TRBD1. Unmatched junction bases numbered 14, after V lost 7 bases and J lost 5 bases. Germline lookup yields CDR1 SQVTM and CDR2 ANQGSEA. The CDR3 has 14 amino acids. The CDR3: CSALRGTALDEQYL. The CDR3 DNA reads as TGCAGCGCCCTGAGGGGGACAGCCTTGGACGAGCAGTACCTC.

The chain carries TRBV30 and TRBJ2-3; possibly TRBD2 for D (6 bases). The V gene's germline CDR1 is GTSNPN and CDR2 SVGIG (reference sequence). CDR3 length: 15 amino acids. Between the trimmed V and J ends, which lost 3 bases and 0 bases, there was a span of 13 bases. CDR3 in DNA: TGTGCCTGGAGAAAGGACTACTTTAGCACAGATACGCAGTATTTT. Its translation: CAWRKDYFSTDTQYF.

V is TRBV10-3 and J is TRBJ1-5; D might be TRBD1 (6 bases). This CDR3 has 14 residues. CDR1 ENHRY and CDR2 SYGVKD come from the germline V gene. The V end lost 4 bases, the J end lost 7 bases, and 14 bases lay between the germline ends. The CDR3 sequence: CAISVLGGAQPQHF. The CDR3 coding sequence is TGTGCCATCAGTGTATTAGGGGGGGCCCAGCCCCAGCATTTT.

Concerning this clone: A read error is likely here: a far larger clone is one base away. The chain has TRBV30 and TRBJ2-7; 12 bases fit TRBD2. This CDR3 is built from 19 residues. Losses at the gene ends were 6 bases for V and 2 bases for J; bases not matched to a gene: 20. The germline gives CDR1 GTSNPN, CDR2 SVGIG (reference sequence). CDR3 nucleotide sequence: TGTGCCTGCTGGCAGGATCGACTAGCGGGAGTTCTACAAACCTACGAGCAGTACTTC. Translation gives CACWQDRLAGVLQTYEQYF.

The CDR3 DNA sequence: TGCGCCAGCAAGGGGGAATTGCACAATGAGCAGTTCTTC. It encodes CASKGELHNEQFF. The chain uses TRBV10-2 and TRBJ2-1, with D perhaps matching TRBD1 (6 bases). V lost 7 bases and J 5 bases, leaving 12 bases between the germline ends. From germline, CDR1 is WSHSY and CDR2 SAAADI. CDR3 size: 13 residues.

This clone appeared once. This chain connects TRBV28 to TRBJ2-3, with D maybe TRBD1 (5 bases). V was shortened by 5 bases and J by 3 bases, with 15 bases between the two germline ends. The CDR3 runs to 15 residues. Germline lookup yields CDR1 MDHEN and CDR2 SYDVKM. The CDR3 reads CASSGPIGATDTQYF. The DNA of the CDR3 is TGTGCCAGCAGTGGGCCGATAGGGGCGACAGATACGCAGTATTTT.

This rearrangement joins TRBV6-1 to TRBJ2-5, with 8 bases that match TRBD1. Germline CDR1 and CDR2: MNHNS and SASEGT. The CDR3 has 17 amino acids. Unmatched junction bases numbered 11, after V lost 1 base and J lost 4 bases. CDR3 coding DNA: TGTGCCAGCAGTGAAGGCCGCCTGGCAGGGGGCGGAGAGACCCAGTACTTC. It is translated as CASSEGRLAGGGETQYF.

V usage is TRBV30 and J usage is TRBJ2-7, with D hard to call. The CDR3 loop spans 12 amino acids. V shed 3 bases and J shed 7 bases, with 13 bases lying between them. Germline values: CDR1 GTSNPN, CDR2 SVGIG (reference sequence). CDR3 nucleotide sequence: TGTGCCTGGAGCAAGGGCAGGTGGGAGCAGTACTTC. This translates into CAWSKGRWEQYF.

With regard to this clone: The same CDR3 also results from other DNA sequences found in this sample. V usage is TRBV18 and J usage is TRBJ2-1; TRBD1 matches 8 bases. CDR1 and CDR2 from the germline V gene are KGHSH and LQKENI. CDR3 length: 14 residues. Trimming at V came to 3 bases and at J to 7 bases, leaving 5 bases not matched to a gene. CDR3 in DNA: TGTGCCAGCTCACCCGGACAGGGTGGGAATGAGCAGTTCTTC. This encodes CASSPGQGGNEQFF.

Turning to this clone: The junction and the germline gene differ at one end; a read error may be behind it. J is TRBJ2-5 and V is TRBV28; a weak D match, TRBD2 (6 bases). Germline V gives CDR1 MDHEN, CDR2 SYDVKM. CDR3 length equals 12 residues. CDR3 sequence: CASTDWAVAANF. The CDR3 nucleotides are TGTGCCAGCACTGACTGGGCGGTAGCGGCGAACTTC.

The chain links TRBV29-1 to TRBJ2-5; D is possibly TRBD1 (6 bases). CDR1 and CDR2 from the germline V gene are SQVTM and ANQGSEA. The length of the CDR3 is 13 residues. Trimming removed 3 bases from V and 5 bases from J, with 13 bases in between. The CDR3 nucleotides are TGCAGCGTTGATCAGGGGCTTGCGGAGACCCAGTACTTC. It is translated as CSVDQGLAETQYF. Full variable domain (rest looked up from reference TRBV29-1 and TRBJ2-5): SAVISQKPSRDICQRGTSLTIQCQVDSQVTMMFWYRQQPGQSLTLIATANQGSEATYESGFVIDKFPISRPNLTFSTLTVSNMSPEDSSIYLCSVDQGLAETQYFGPGTRLLVL.

The count of this clone is one. A far larger clone differs by one base, so this is likely a read error. This chain uses TRBV4-3 with TRBJ1-2; no clear D gene. This CDR3 has 16 residues. CDR1 is LGHNA, CDR2 YSLEER, per germline. Written as DNA, the CDR3 is TGCGCCAGCAGCCAGTGGGTGGGCCCGGGTCGTGGCGGCTACGCCTTC. Its translation: CASSQWVGPGRGGYAF.

At least ten counts were recorded for this clone. The rearrangement joins TRBV28 to TRBJ1-4, with 9 bases that match TRBD1. V was pared by 6 bases and J by 6 bases, with 8 bases of the junction left unmatched. The CDR3 has 15 amino acids. The V gene's germline CDR1 is MDHEN and CDR2 SYDVKM. CDR3 sequence (DNA): TGTGCCAGCAGGGGATGGACAGGGGACCATGAAAAACTGTTTTTT. Translating it yields CASRGWTGDHEKLFF.

This clone has only one observation. V gene TRBV30 combines with J gene TRBJ2-1, with TRBD2 matching over 8 bases. Germline V gives CDR1 GTSNPN, CDR2 SVGIG (reference sequence). The CDR3 runs to 17 residues. After removal of 4 bases from V and 5 bases from J, the junction contained 16 bases not matched to a gene. CDR3 in amino acids: CAWMSGRATAADNEQFF. The CDR3 DNA reads as TGTGCCTGGATGTCCGGGAGGGCCACCGCGGCTGACAATGAGCAGTTCTTC.